This TCR beta chain was identified in a study of cytomegalovirus exposure and HLA in healthy donors. Worth noting for this clone: What it recognizes is unknown.

Donors came from a validation cohort of over a hundred subjects, distinct from the first 666-subject cohort. In germline, CDR1 is PRHDT, CDR2 FYEKMQ (reference sequence). V lost 0 bases and J 0 bases, leaving 6 bases between the germline ends. CDR3 length: 16 residues. Study-wide points: First-cohort TCR clusters tended to co-occur in the 120 or so validation repertoires, a later analysis found. In vitro testing confirmed a few CMV-associated chains as specific for CMV antigens.

The data were produced by immunoSEQ multiplex PCR, yet TCRdb's version contains in-frame clones alone and is incomplete. The repertoire consists of fewer than 95,000 clones, with about four fifths occurring once and the leading ten covering 9% to 13%. The receptor comes from a woman aged 18-29 years in good health and CMV-seropositive. This chain joins TRBV13 and TRBJ1-6; D uncertain. Sequenced material: PBMCs. This chain's CDR3 is CASSLGGSSYNSPLHF. CDR3 DNA: TGTGCCAGCAGCTTAGGAGGGAGCTCCTATAATTCACCCCTCCACTTT. The complete variable domain, with remaining parts taken from reference TRBV13 and TRBJ1-6, reads AAGVIQSPRHLIKEKRETATLKCYPIPRHDTVYWYQQGPGQDPQFLISFYEKMQSDKGSIPDRFSAQQFSDYHSELNMSSLELGDSALYFCASSLGGSSYNSPLHFGNGTRLTVT.